The 4 T cell receptor beta chains listed next were all sequenced from one sample in a study of a mutant IDH1 vaccine in newly diagnosed glioma (dated by TCRdb to the early 2020s). This sample's time point label indicates: baseline, week 1 (first vaccination visit). In the paper's terms, the treatment or condition label means: pre-vaccination baseline after standard-of-care therapy. Libraries were prepared through the immunoSEQ multiplex PCR assay. In its TCRdb copy, this immuneACCESS table keeps in-frame sequences only and misses some clones. Where compared with another copy, unresolved V genes explain less than half of these, and the others have no known cause. The sample data list 75,000 to 100,000 clones, and about 80% of these were observed just once. Of the sample, roughly 5.3% falls within the top ten clones. The sample here was PBMCs, taken from a glioma patient treated with radiotherapy, temozolomide or both. The receptors were sampled from a middle-aged man with glioma. Some clones in this sample may be carry-over from other donors' samples.

The rearrangement links TRBV6-5 to TRBJ1-5; tentatively, D is TRBD1 (6 bases). The CDR3 consists of 14 residues. CDR1 and CDR2 (germline): MNHEY, SVGAGI. V dropped 5 bases and J dropped 4 bases, with 12 bases sitting between them. CDR3 region: CASSPDSPNQPQHF. The CDR3 DNA reads TGTGCCAGCAGTCCGGACAGTCCTAATCAGCCCCAGCATTTT.

The V gene is TRBV27, the J gene TRBJ2-2, with D hard to call. The CDR3 runs 15 residues. The germline V gene encodes CDR1 MNHEY and CDR2 SMNVEV (reference sequence). V was trimmed by 0 bases and J by 1 base, leaving 6 bases between them. The CDR3 DNA is TGTGCCAGCAGTTTATCGTGGGGGAACACCGGGGAGCTGTTTTTT. Translating gives CASSLSWGNTGELFF.

The chain joins TRBV7-2 to TRBJ2-4, with a possible D match to TRBD2 (6 bases). Germline V gene lookup returns CDR1 SGHTA and CDR2 FQGNSA. The CDR3 sequence is 14 residues long. V gave up 3 bases and J gave up 8 bases, with 14 bases separating them. This chain's CDR3 is CASSFFHGGDIQYF. CDR3 DNA: TGTGCCAGCAGCTTCTTTCACGGGGGTGACATTCAGTACTTC.

This clone was seen a handful of times. The gene calls are TRBV2 and TRBJ1-1; D gene ambiguous. V lost 2 bases and J 7 bases, leaving 14 bases between the germline ends. The CDR3 has 14 amino acids. Germline loops: CDR1 SNHLY, CDR2 FYNNEI. The CDR3: CASSEPTGVDEAFF. In DNA form, the CDR3 reads TGTGCCAGCAGTGAACCGACGGGTGTCGATGAAGCTTTCTTT.